These 9 T cell receptor beta chains share one sample of origin, sequenced in a study of shared clonotypes between healthy human individuals (TCRdb year 2020). Libraries were built with the immunoSEQ multiplex PCR assay. Here the immuneACCESS table is served through TCRdb, limited to in-frame sequences with V and J called. Missing clones are a known gap in these copies; in checked studies unresolved V genes cover under half, and the rest lacks a known reason. This sample gives 950,000 to 1,100,000 clones in total; about 84% of them show up just once. 0.5% to 0.65% of the sample lies in the top ten. The specimen was memory CD4+ T cells from PBMCs. This specimen's cell subset or site label, per the study, means: CD45RA-negative fraction. These TCRs come from a young man in good health. Some clones in this sample may be carry-over from other donors' samples.

Points on this clone: This may come from a read error, since a much larger clone is one base off. Other nucleotide sequences from this sample produce the same CDR3. The chain uses TRBV2 and TRBJ2-7; 13 nucleotides align to TRBD2. This CDR3 is built from 14 residues. Looked up from germline, CDR1 is SNHLY and CDR2 is FYNNEI. The junction had 1 base not matched to a gene; V was cut back by 6 bases and J by 2 bases. The CDR3 nucleotides read TGTGCCAGCAGAGGGACTAGCGGGACCTACGAGCAGTACTTC. Protein: CASRGTSGTYEQYF.

This clone appeared a single time. This chain uses TRBV19 with TRBJ2-2, with TRBD2 as a possible D gene (6 bases). The ends were cut back, 4 bases at V and 8 bases at J, with 20 bases in the middle. The CDR3 consists of 16 residues. CDR1 LNHDA and CDR2 SQIVND come from the germline V gene (reference sequence). CDR3 residues: CASSNRERAVAGELFF. CDR3 in DNA: TGTGCCAGTAGTAATCGGGAGCGGGCCGTGGCGGGGGAGCTGTTTTTT. Supplemented by reference TRBV19 and TRBJ2-2, the full variable domain reads DGGITQSPKYLFRKEGQNVTLSCEQNLNHDAMYWYRQDPGQGLRLIYYSQIVNDFQKGDIAEGYSVSREKKESFPLTVTSAQKNPTAFYLCASSNRERAVAGELFFGEGSRLTVL.

The chain combines TRBV7-2 with TRBJ1-4; 7 nucleotides align to TRBD1. The V gene end was trimmed by 4 bases and the J gene end by 3 bases; junction bases not matched to a gene: 8. Per the germline V gene, CDR1 is SGHTA and CDR2 is FQGNSA. The CDR3 spans 16 residues. CDR3 in amino acids: CASSWGHRGSNEKLFF. The DNA of the CDR3 is TGTGCCAGCAGCTGGGGCCACAGGGGCTCTAATGAAAAACTGTTTTTT. Full variable domain (missing parts from reference TRBV7-2 and TRBJ1-4): GAGVSQSPSNKVTEKGKDVELRCDPISGHTALYWYRQSLGQGLEFLIYFQGNSAPDKSGLPSDRFSAERTGGSVSTLTIQRTQQEDSAVYLCASSWGHRGSNEKLFFGSGTQLSVL.

The chain has TRBV4-3 and TRBJ1-4, with TRBD1 matching 7 bases. CDR3 size: 15 residues. V lost 4 bases to trimming and J lost 7 bases; unmatched junction nucleotides: 9. Germline lookup yields CDR1 LGHNA and CDR2 YSLEER. The CDR3: CASSPQKGAFEKLFF. The CDR3 region has the DNA TGCGCCAGCAGCCCCCAAAAGGGGGCGTTTGAAAAACTGTTTTTT.

The J gene is TRBJ1-2, the V gene TRBV7-3, with D unresolved. CDR3 length equals 13 residues. The ends were cut back, 5 bases at V and 4 bases at J, with 11 bases in the middle. From germline, CDR1 is SGHTA and CDR2 FQGTGA. In DNA form, the CDR3 reads TGTGCCAGCAGCGACGGACGGGGCTATGGCTACACCTTC. It translates to CASSDGRGYGYTF.

The chain uses TRBV5-1 and TRBJ2-1; 10 positions match TRBD2. J gave up 3 bases and V 4 bases, and 4 bases lay outside the gene matches. Per the germline V gene, CDR1 is SGHRS and CDR2 is YFSETQ. This CDR3 is 15 amino acids long. The CDR3 spells CASSPLAGNYNEQFF. The CDR3 DNA is TGCGCCAGCAGCCCACTAGCGGGGAACTACAATGAGCAGTTCTTC. Full variable domain (remainder filled in from reference TRBV5-1 and TRBJ2-1): KAGVTQTPRYLIKTRGQQVTLSCSPISGHRSVSWYQQTPGQGLQFLFEYFSETQRNKGNFPGRFSGRQFSNSRSEMNVSTLELGDSALYLCASSPLAGNYNEQFFGPGTRLTVL.

The chain links TRBV18 to TRBJ1-4, with 8 nucleotides matching TRBD1. The trim removed 2 bases at V and 5 bases at J, leaving 4 bases unmatched. The CDR3 contains 15 residues. Germline V gives CDR1 KGHSH, CDR2 LQKENI. CDR3 nucleotides: TGTGCCAGCTCACCAACAGGGGGGTCAAATGAAAAACTGTTTTTT. The encoded protein is CASSPTGGSNEKLFF.

This clone was found a few times. J is TRBJ1-1 and V is TRBV25-1; D is ambiguous. Looked up from germline, CDR1 is MGHDK and CDR2 is SYGVNS. Trimming removed 0 bases from V and 6 bases from J, with 14 bases in between. CDR3 length: 15 residues. The chain's CDR3 is CASSEYGGRYSEAFF. The CDR3 DNA reads TGTGCCAGCAGTGAATACGGCGGGCGTTATTCTGAAGCTTTCTTT.

This clone appeared a few times. The rearrangement links TRBV7-9 to TRBJ2-7, with 9 bases identical to TRBD1. Germline trimming cut 5 bases from V and 3 bases from J; bases unmatched to any gene: 14. The CDR3 sequence is 17 residues long. Germline CDR1 reads SEHNR; CDR2 reads FQNEAQ (reference sequence). DNA for the CDR3: TGTGCCAGCAGCGTAGATTTTGGGACAGGGAATGACTACGAGCAGTACTTC. Amino acid sequence: CASSVDFGTGNDYEQYF. Complete variable domain (other parts from reference TRBV7-9 and TRBJ2-7): DTGVSQNPRHKITKRGQNVTFRCDPISEHNRLYWYRQTLGQGPEFLTYFQNEAQLEKSRLLSDRFSAERPKGSFSTLEIQRTEQGDSAMYLCASSVDFGTGNDYEQYFGPGTRLTVT.